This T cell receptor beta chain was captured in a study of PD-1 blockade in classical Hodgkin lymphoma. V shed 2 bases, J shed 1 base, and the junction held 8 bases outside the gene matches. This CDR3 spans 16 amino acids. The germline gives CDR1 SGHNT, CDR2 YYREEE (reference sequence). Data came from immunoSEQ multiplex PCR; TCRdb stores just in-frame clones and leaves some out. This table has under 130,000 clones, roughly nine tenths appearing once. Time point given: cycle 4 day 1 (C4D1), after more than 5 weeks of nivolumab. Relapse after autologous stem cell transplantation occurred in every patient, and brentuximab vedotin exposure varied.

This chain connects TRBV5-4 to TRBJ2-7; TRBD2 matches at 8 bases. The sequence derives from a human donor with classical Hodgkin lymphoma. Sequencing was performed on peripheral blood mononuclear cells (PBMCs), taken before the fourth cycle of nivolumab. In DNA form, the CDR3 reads TGTGCCAGCAGCTTAGAGACTAGCGCAGCATCCTACGAGCAGTACTTC. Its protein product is CASSLETSAASYEQYF.